The source of this T cell receptor (beta chain) is a study of shared clonotypes between healthy human individuals. Study-level results: In contrast to clonotypes shared by all four donors, non-shared clonotypes had lower generation probabilities.

Profiled with immunoSEQ multiplex PCR; TCRdb holds only in-frame clones, not every one. The data contain about 710,000 clones, over 60% of them seen just once; the ten biggest clones take up over 1.5%. A word on this clone: As yet, its antigen is unknown.

Trimming took 7 bases from V and 4 from J; bases not matched to a gene: 7. The length of the CDR3 is 15 residues. Germline CDR1 is MNHEY and CDR2 is SVGAGI. All the donors were Caucasian adults who lived in Nashville, Tennessee. The source material was memory CD4+ T cells sorted from blood. The subset denotes: CD45RA-negative fraction. This TCR was sampled from a woman in her thirties in good health. The rearrangement joins TRBV6-5 to TRBJ1-5; the match to TRBD1 covers 10 bases. CDR3 DNA sequence: TGTGCCAGCAACCGGGACAGGGGCCCTAATCAGCCCCAGCATTTT. This encodes CASNRDRGPNQPQHF.